This entry features one T cell receptor beta chain sequence. Its antigen is unidentified. This record belongs to a study of OX40 agonist ivuxolimab in advanced cancers. General observations from the study: Low levels of normalized T-cell clonal expansion also appeared in some nonresponders. The mean number of expanded clones was higher in CD8+ T cells than in CD4+. Partial responders treated at 0.1-3.0 mg/kg exhibited clonal expansion among the lowest measured.

At baseline, cycle 4 day 1, and cycle 7 day 1, blood was sampled. Germline V gives CDR1 SGHKS, CDR2 YYEKEE (reference sequence). The V segment lost 2 bases and the J segment 6 bases; nucleotides outside the gene matches: 1. The CDR3 has 14 residues. Clones were read by immunoSEQ multiplex PCR, and TCRdb kept only the in-frame ones, dropping some. The sample contains about 67,000 clones, approximately 89% of which appear only once. This specimen consisted of CD4+ or CD8+ T cells sorted from blood, obtained in a trial of the OX40 agonist ivuxolimab. The TCR sequence derives from an adult with an advanced solid tumor such as melanoma, head and neck, liver or kidney cancer. The chain uses TRBV5-5 and TRBJ2-1, with TRBD2 matching over 11 bases. The DNA for the CDR3 is TGTGCCAGCAGCTTTAGCGGGAGGGCCAATGAGCAGTTCTTC. It specifies CASSFSGRANEQFF.